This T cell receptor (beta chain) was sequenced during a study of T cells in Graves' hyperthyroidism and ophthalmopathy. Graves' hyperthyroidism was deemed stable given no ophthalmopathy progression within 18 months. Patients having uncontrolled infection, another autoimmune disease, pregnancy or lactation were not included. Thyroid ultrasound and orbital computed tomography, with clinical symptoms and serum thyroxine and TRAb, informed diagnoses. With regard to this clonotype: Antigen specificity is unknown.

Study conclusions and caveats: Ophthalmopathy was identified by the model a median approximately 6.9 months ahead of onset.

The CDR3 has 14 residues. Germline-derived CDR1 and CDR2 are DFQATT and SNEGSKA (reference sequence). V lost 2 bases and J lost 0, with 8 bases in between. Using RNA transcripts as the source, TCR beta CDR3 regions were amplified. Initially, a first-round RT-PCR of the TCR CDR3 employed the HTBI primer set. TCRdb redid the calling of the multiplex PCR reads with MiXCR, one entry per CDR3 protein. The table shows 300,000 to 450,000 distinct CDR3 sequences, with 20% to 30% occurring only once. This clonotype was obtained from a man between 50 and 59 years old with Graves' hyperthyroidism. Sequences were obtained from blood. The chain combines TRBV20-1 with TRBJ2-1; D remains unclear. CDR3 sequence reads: CSARKGSSYNEQFF. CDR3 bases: TGCAGTGCTAGAAAGGGCAGCTCCTACAATGAGCAGTTCTTC.